This TCR beta chain emerged from a study of monozygotic twins with inflammatory bowel disease. From its re-call of the 5' RACE reads, TCRdb lists each CDR3 protein once, without DNA. The ten top clones account for less than 7.5%, within a sample of 80,000 or so distinct CDR3 sequences. The length of the CDR3 is 15 residues. CDR1 and CDR2 (germline): MNHEY, SVGAGI. Sequencing used blood. The V call is TRBV6-5, the J call TRBJ1-1. The TCR sequence derives from a human donor with ulcerative colitis or Crohn's disease, or a healthy co-twin of an affected twin (not recorded which). CDR3 sequence: CASSYSRVQSSEAFF.